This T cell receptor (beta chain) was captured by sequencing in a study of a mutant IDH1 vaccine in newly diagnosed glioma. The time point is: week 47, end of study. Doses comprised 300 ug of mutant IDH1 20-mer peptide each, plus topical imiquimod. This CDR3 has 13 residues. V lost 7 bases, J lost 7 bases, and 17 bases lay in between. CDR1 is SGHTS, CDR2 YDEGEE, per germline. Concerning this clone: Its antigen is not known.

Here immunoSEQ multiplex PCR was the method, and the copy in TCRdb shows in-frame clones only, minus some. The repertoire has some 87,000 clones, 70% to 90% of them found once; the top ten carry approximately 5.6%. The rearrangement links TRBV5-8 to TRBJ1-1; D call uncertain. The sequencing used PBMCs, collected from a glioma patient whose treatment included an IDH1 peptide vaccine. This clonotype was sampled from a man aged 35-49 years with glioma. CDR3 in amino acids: CASASPEGGEAFF. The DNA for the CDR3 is TGTGCCAGCGCCTCTCCCGAGGGCGGTGAAGCTTTCTTT. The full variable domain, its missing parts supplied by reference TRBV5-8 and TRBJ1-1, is EAGVTQSPTHLIKTRGQQATLRCSPISGHTSVYWYQQALGLGLQFLLWYDEGEERNRGNFPPRFSGRQFPNYSSELNVNALELEDSALYLCASASPEGGEAFFGQGTRLTVV.